The entry below gives a single TCR beta chain sequence along with its context. V was cut by 1 base and J by 13 bases, with 9 bases left in between. CDR1 is SNHLY and CDR2 is FYNNEI in the germline V gene. The CDR3 contains 11 residues. FACS was used to enrich TEMRA cells, whereas the CD8+ and CD4+ T cells were obtained by negative isolation. These data come from a study of CD8 T cells in Susac syndrome. Random hexamers were used to reverse transcribe the RNA input (about 0.5 to 1 ug). TCRdb ran MiXCR on the immunoSEQ multiplex PCR reads and lists one entry per CDR3 protein. This sample has 75,000 to 100,000 distinct CDR3 sequences, with just under 95% found just once.

The V and J genes are TRBV2 and TRBJ2-3; D may be TRBD1 (5 bases). Sample: CD8+ T cells from PBMCs. The source of this sequence is a human donor with Susac syndrome. The chain's CDR3 is CASSEGQGEYF. As DNA, the CDR3 is TGTGCCAGCAGTGAAGGGCAGGGCGAGTATTTT.